The entry that follows covers one T cell receptor (beta chain) sequence. Its antigen is not identified. The sample comes from a study of immune evolution from preneoplasia to lung adenocarcinoma. Findings and caveats of the study: Clonality was highest in normal lung, lower in later-stage lesions apparently. Compared with EGFR-mutant or double wild-type lesions, KRAS-mutant nodules were more clonal.

Each case's diagnosis was confirmed by two pathologists on H&E. Macro-dissection enriched premalignant or tumor cells before nucleic acid extraction. There are 16 residues in the CDR3. Trimming pared 6 bases from V and 0 bases from J, leaving 15 bases between. The V gene's germline CDR1 is MNHEY and CDR2 SMNVEV (reference sequence). Here immunoSEQ multiplex PCR was the method, and the copy in TCRdb shows in-frame clones only, minus some. Of about 41,000 clones listed, over 75% were seen once; the top ten hold approximately 4.6%. What was sequenced was FFPE invasive lung adenocarcinoma tissue. This receptor was taken from a person between 55 and 70 years old with lung adenocarcinoma. The rearrangement links TRBV27 to TRBJ2-1; D is possibly TRBD1 (5 bases). CDR3: CASSRWGGSSYNEQFF. CDR3 in DNA: TGTGCCAGCAGCCGGTGGGGCGGTAGCTCCTACAATGAGCAGTTCTTC.